Included here is one T cell receptor beta chain sequence, with context. The sample belongs to a study of patients and donors after allogeneic stem cell transplantation. The CDR3 contains 15 residues. CDR1 and CDR2 from the germline V gene are SGHTA and FQGNSA. V was pared by 0 bases and J by 7 bases, with 13 bases between. TCRdb reprocessed the RT-PCR reads with MiXCR, giving one entry per CDR3 protein. This table holds 98,000 or so distinct CDR3 sequences, around 35% found once. Sequenced input: blood, either unsorted or a sorted T cell fraction (not recorded which). This receptor was obtained from a human donor who was either an allogeneic HSCT recipient or a stem cell or donor lymphocyte infusion donor (not recorded which). It is not recorded whose cells these are; they may come from a transplant donor. This rearrangement joins TRBV7-2 to TRBJ1-5; maybe TRBD1 (6 bases). CDR3 sequence reads: CASSLAGGEFQPQHF. The DNA of the CDR3 is TGTGCCAGCAGCTTAGCGGGGGGCGAGTTCCAGCCCCAGCATTTT. Using reference TRBV7-2 and TRBJ1-5 for the parts outside the CDR3, the full variable domain is GAGVSQSPSNKVTEKGKDVELRCDPISGHTALYWYRQSLGQGLEFLIYFQGNSAPDKSGLPSDRFSAERTGGSVSTLTIQRTQQEDSAVYLCASSLAGGEFQPQHFGDGTRLSIL.